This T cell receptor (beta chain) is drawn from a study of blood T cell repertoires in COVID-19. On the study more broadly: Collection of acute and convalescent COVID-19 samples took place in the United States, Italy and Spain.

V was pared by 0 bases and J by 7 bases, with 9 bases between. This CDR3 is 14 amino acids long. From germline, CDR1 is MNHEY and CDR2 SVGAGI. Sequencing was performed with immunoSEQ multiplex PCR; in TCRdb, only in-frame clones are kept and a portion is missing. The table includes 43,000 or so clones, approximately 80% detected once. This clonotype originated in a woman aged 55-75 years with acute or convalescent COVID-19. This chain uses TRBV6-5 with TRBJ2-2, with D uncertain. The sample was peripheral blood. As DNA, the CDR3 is TGTGCCAGCAGTTACTCGAACTCTCACGGGGAGCTGTTTTTT. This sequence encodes CASSYSNSHGELFF.